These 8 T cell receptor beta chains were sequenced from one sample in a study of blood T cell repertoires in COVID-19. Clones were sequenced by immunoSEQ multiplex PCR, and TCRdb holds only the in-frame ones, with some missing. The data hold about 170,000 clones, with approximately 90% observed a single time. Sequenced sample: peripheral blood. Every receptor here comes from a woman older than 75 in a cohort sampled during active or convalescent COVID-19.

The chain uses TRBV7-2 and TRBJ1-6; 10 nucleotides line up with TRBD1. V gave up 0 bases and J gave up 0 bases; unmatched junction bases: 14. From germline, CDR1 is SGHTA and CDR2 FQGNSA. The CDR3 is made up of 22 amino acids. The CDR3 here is CASSLAFRDRGPNSSYNSPLHF. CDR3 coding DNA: TGTGCCAGCAGCTTAGCGTTCCGGGACAGGGGCCCTAATAGCTCCTATAATTCACCCCTCCACTTT. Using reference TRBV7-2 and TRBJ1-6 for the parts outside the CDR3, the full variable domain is GAGVSQSPSNKVTEKGKDVELRCDPISGHTALYWYRQSLGQGLEFLIYFQGNSAPDKSGLPSDRFSAERTGGSVSTLTIQRTQQEDSAVYLCASSLAFRDRGPNSSYNSPLHFGNGTRLTVT.

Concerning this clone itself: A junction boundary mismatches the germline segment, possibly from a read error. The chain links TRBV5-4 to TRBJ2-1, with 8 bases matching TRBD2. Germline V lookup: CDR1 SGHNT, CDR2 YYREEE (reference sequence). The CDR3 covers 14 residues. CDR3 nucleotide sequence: TGTGCCAGCAGCTTGGGAAATAGCGGGAAAGGTGGGATCTTC. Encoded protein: CASSLGNSGKGGIF.

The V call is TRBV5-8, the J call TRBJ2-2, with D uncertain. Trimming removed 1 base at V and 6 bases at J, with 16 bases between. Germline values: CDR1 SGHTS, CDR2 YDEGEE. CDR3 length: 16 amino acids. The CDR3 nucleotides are TGTGCCAGCAGCTTGACTCACGCAGGCTGGGCCGGGGAGCTGTTTTTT. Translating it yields CASSLTHAGWAGELFF.

The CDR3 nucleotides are TGTGCCAGCAGTTTATTTCCTAGCGGGGAAAACAAAGCTCGAGAGACCCAGTACTTC. It yields the protein CASSLFPSGENKARETQYF. The rearrangement joins TRBV28 to TRBJ2-5, with 9 bases identical to TRBD2. V gave up 1 base and J gave up 4 bases; unmatched junction bases: 16. Germline V lookup: CDR1 MDHEN, CDR2 SYDVKM. This CDR3 is 19 amino acids long. Using reference TRBV28 and TRBJ2-5 for the parts outside the CDR3, the full variable domain is DVKVTQSSRYLVKRTGEKVFLECVQDMDHENMFWYRQDPGLGLRLIYFSYDVKMKEKGDIPEGYSVSREKKERFSLILESASTNQTSMYLCASSLFPSGENKARETQYFGPGTRLLVL.

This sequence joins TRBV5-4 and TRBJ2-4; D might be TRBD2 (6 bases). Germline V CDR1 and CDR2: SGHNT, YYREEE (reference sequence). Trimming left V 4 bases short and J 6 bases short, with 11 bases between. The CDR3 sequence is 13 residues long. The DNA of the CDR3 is TGTGCCAGCAGCGTAACGGAGGGAAACATTCAGTACTTC. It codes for CASSVTEGNIQYF.

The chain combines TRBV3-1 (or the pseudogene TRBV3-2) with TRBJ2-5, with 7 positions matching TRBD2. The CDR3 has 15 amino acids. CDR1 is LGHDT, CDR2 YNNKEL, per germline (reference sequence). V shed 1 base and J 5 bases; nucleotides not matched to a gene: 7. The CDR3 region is CASSQVGGRGETQYF. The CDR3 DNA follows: TGTGCCAGCAGCCAAGTTGGCGGGAGAGGGGAGACCCAGTACTTC.

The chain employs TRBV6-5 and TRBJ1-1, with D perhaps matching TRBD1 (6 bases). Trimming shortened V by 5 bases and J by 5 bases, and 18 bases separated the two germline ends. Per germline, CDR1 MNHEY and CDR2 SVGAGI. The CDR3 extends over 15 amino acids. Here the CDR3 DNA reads TGTGCCAGCAGTCGAAAGGGGGTCCTGTTGACTGAAGCTTTCTTT. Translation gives CASSRKGVLLTEAFF.

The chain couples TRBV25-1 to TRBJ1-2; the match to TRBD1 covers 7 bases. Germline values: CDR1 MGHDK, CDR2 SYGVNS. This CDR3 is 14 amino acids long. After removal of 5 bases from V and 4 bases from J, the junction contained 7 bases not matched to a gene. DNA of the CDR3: TGTGCCAGCAGTTACGGACAGGTCGGCTATGGCTACACCTTC. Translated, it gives CASSYGQVGYGYTF.